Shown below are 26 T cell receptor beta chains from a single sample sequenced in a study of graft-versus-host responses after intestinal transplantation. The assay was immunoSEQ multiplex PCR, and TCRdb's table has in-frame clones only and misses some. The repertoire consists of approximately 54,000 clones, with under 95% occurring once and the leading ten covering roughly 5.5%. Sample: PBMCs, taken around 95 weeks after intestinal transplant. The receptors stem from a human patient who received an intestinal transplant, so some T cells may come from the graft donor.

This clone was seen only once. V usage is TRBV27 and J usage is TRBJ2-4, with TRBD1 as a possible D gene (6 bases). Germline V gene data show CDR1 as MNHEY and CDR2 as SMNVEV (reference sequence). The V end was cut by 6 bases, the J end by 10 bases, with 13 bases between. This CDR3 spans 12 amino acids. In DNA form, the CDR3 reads TGTGCCAGCAGGCCGCGAACAGGGATTCAGTACTTC. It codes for CASRPRTGIQYF.

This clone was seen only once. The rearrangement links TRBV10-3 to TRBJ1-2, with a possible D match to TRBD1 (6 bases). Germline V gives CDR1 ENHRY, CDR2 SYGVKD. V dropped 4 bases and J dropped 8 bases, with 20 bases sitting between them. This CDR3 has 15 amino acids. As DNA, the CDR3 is TGTGCCATCAGTGGAGCCGGCCTGTTGAGGGGGGGCTACACCTTC. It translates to CAISGAGLLRGGYTF.

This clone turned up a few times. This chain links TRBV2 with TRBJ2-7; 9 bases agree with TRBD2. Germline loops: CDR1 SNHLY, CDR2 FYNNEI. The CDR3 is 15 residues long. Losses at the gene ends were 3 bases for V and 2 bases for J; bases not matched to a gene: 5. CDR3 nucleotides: TGTGCCAGCAGTGATGGCGGGAGGGCGGCCTACGAGCAGTACTTC. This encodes CASSDGGRAAYEQYF.

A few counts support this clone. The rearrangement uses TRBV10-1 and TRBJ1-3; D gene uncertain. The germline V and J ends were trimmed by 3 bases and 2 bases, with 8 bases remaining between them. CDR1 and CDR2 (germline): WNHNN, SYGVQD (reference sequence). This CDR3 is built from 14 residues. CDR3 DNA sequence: TGCGCCAGCAGTGATGGTGGACCTGGAAACACCATATATTTT. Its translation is CASSDGGPGNTIYF.

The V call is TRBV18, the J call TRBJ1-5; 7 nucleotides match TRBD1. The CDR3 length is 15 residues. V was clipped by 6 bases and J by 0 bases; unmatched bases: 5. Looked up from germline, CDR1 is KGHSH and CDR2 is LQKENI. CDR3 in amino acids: CASSPTGDSNQPQHF. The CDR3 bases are TGTGCCAGCTCCCCTACAGGGGATAGCAATCAGCCCCAGCATTTT. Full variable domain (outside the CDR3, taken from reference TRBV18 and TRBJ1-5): NAGVMQNPRHLVRRRGQEARLRCSPMKGHSHVYWYRQLPEEGLKFMVYLQKENIIDESGMPKERFSAEFPKEGPSILRIQQVVRGDSAAYFCASSPTGDSNQPQHFGDGTRLSIL.

CDR3 bases: TGTGCCAGCAGCTTGGATGGACAGGGGGCAGGTCAGCCCCAGCATTTT. This gives the protein CASSLDGQGAGQPQHF. V is TRBV7-8 and J is TRBJ1-5; TRBD1 aligns across 11 bases. With V trimmed by 3 bases and J by 6 bases, 7 bases remained unmatched. This CDR3 contains 16 residues. Germline loops: CDR1 SGHVS, CDR2 FQNEAQ.

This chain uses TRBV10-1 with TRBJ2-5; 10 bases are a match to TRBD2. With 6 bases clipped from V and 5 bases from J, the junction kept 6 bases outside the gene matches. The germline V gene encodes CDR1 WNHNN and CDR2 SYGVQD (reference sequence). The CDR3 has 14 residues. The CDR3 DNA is TGCGCCAGCAGCCAACTAGCGGGGTGGGAGACCCAGTACTTC. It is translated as CASSQLAGWETQYF.

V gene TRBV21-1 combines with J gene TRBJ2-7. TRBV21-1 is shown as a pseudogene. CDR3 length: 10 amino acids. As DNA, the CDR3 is TGTGCCAGCAATGGCTACGAGCAGTACTTC. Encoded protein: CASNGYEQYF.

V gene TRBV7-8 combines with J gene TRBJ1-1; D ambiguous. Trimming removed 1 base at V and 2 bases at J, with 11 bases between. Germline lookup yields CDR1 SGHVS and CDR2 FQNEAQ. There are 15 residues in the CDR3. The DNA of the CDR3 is TGTGCCAGCAGCTTAGTTTCCCTCCCCAACACTGAAGCTTTCTTT. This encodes CASSLVSLPNTEAFF. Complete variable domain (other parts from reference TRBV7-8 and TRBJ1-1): GAGVSQSPRYKVAKRGQDVALRCDPISGHVSLFWYQQALGQGPEFLTYFQNEAQLDKSGLPSDRFFAERPEGSVSTLKIQRTQQEDSAVYLCASSLVSLPNTEAFFGQGTRLTVV.

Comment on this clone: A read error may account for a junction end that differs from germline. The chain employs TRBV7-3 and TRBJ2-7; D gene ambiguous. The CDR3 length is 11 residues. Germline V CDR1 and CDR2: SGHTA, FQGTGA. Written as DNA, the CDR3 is TGTGCCAGCAGCTACCCAATGCCCCCTTTCTTC. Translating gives CASSYPMPPFF.

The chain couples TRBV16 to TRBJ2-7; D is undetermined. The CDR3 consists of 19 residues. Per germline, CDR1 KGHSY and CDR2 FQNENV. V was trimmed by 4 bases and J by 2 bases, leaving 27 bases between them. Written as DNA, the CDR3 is TGTGCCAGCAGCCGACACTTACCCCCCCTAGGTACAAACACCTACGAGCAGTACTTC. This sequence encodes CASSRHLPPLGTNTYEQYF.

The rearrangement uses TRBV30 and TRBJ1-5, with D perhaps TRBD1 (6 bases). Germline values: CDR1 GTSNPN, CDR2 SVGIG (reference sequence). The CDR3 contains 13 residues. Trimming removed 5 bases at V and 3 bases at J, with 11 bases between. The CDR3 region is CAWGRGANQPQHF. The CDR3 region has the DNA TGTGCCTGGGGGCGGGGGGCCAATCAGCCCCAGCATTTT.

The CDR3 nucleotides are TGCGCCAGCAGCTTGGGTGCGGCCGGGGAGCTGTTTTTT. Protein: CASSLGAAGELFF. The genes are TRBV5-1 and TRBJ2-2; D is ambiguous. Germline CDR1 reads SGHRS; CDR2 reads YFSETQ. Trimming stripped 0 bases from V and 6 bases from J, with 6 bases between. The CDR3 contains 13 residues.

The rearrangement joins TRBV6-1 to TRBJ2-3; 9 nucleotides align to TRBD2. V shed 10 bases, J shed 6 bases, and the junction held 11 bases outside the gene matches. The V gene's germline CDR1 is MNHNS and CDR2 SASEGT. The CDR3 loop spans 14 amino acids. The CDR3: CANRSGGRSDTQYF. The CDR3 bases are TGTGCCAACCGTAGCGGGGGAAGGTCGGATACGCAGTATTTT.

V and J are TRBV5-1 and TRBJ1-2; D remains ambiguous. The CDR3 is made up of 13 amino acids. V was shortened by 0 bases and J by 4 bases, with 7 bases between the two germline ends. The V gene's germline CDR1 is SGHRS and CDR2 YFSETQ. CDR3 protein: CASSLELAYGYTF. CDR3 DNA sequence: TGCGCCAGCAGCTTGGAGCTGGCCTATGGCTACACCTTC. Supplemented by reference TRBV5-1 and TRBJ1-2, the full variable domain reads KAGVTQTPRYLIKTRGQQVTLSCSPISGHRSVSWYQQTPGQGLQFLFEYFSETQRNKGNFPGRFSGRQFSNSRSEMNVSTLELGDSALYLCASSLELAYGYTFGSGTRLTVV.

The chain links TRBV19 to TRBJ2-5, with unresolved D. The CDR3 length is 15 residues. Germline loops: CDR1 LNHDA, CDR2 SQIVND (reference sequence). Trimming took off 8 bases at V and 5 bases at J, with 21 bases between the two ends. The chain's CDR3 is CASQHSGRGFETQYF. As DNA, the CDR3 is TGTGCCAGTCAACACTCTGGACGTGGGTTTGAGACCCAGTACTTC.

The DNA for the CDR3 is TGTGCCAGCTCACCATCAATGAACACTGAAGCTTTCTTT. Amino acids: CASSPSMNTEAFF. The rearrangement links TRBV18 to TRBJ1-1; D is unclear. This CDR3 contains 13 residues. The V gene's germline CDR1 is KGHSH and CDR2 LQKENI. Trimming removed 2 bases at V and 0 bases at J, with 4 bases between.

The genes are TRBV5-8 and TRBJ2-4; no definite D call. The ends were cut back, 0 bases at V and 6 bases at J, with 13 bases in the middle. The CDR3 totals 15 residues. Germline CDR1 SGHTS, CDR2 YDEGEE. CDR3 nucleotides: TGTGCCAGCAGCTTGGGGCGGCGGATGGGAAACATTCAGTACTTC. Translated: CASSLGRRMGNIQYF.

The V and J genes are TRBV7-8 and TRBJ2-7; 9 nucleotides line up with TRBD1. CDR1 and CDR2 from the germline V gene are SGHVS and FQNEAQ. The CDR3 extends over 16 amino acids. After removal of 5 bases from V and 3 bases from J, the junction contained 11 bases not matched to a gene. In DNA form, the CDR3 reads TGTGCCAGCAGCACTCAAACCGGGACAGGGCTCTACGAGCAGTACTTC. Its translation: CASSTQTGTGLYEQYF. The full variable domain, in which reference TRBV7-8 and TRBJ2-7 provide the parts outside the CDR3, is GAGVSQSPRYKVAKRGQDVALRCDPISGHVSLFWYQQALGQGPEFLTYFQNEAQLDKSGLPSDRFFAERPEGSVSTLKIQRTQQEDSAVYLCASSTQTGTGLYEQYFGPGTRLTVT.

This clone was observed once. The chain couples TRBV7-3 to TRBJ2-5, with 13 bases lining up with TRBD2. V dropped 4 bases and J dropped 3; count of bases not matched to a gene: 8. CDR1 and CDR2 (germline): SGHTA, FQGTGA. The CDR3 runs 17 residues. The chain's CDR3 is CASSSRTSGGDKETQYF. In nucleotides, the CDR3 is TGTGCCAGCAGCTCACGGACTAGCGGGGGTGACAAAGAGACCCAGTACTTC.

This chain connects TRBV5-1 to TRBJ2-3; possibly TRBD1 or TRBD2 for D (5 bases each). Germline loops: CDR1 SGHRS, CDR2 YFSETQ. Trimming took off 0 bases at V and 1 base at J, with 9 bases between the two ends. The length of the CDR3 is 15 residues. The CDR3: CASSLEPGRTDTQYF. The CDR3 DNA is TGCGCCAGCAGCTTGGAACCGGGGCGCACAGATACGCAGTATTTT.

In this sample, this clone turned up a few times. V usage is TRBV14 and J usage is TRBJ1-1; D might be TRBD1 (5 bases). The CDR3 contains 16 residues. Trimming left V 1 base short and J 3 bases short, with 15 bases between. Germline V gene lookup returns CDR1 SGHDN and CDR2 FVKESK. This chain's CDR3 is CASSQVIPGYDTEAFF. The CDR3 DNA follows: TGTGCCAGCAGCCAAGTAATTCCAGGGTATGACACTGAAGCTTTCTTT.

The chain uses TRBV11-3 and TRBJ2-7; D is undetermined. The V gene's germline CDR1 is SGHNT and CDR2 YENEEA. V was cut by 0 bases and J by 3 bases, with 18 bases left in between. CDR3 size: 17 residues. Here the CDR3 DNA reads TGTGCCAGCAGCTTAGACCCCTCGCAGAAAGTGGACTACGAGCAGTACTTC. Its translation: CASSLDPSQKVDYEQYF.

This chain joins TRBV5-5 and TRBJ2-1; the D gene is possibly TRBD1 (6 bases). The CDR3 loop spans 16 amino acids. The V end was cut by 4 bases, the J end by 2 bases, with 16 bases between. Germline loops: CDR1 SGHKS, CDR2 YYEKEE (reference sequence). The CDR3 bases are TGTGCCAGCAGCCCAAACACAGGGTCCCCCTACAATGAGCAGTTCTTC. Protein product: CASSPNTGSPYNEQFF.

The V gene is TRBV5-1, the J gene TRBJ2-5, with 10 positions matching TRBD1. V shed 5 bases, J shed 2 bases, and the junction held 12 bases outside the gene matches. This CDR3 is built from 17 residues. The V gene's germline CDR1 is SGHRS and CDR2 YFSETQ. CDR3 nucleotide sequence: TGCGCCAGCAGTCCGACCGGGGGGACAGGGGAGCAAGAGACCCAGTACTTC. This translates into CASSPTGGTGEQETQYF.

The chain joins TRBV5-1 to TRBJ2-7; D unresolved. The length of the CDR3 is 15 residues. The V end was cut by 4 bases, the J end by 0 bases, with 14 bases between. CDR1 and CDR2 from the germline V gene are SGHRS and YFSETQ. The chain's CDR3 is CASSGVGSSSYEQYF. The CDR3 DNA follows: TGCGCCAGCAGCGGGGTAGGTTCCTCCTCCTACGAGCAGTACTTC.